The 13 T cell receptor beta chains given below trace back to one sample, sequenced in a study of identifying expanded T cells in peripheral blood. Measured with immunoSEQ multiplex PCR; TCRdb has only the in-frame clones, and not every one. The sample holds 50,000 to 60,000 clones, roughly 80% seen once. The sample comprised blood. Receptors originate from a person aged 18 to 75 in good health.

V and J are TRBV5-1 and TRBJ2-2, with D perhaps TRBD1 or TRBD2 (5 bases each). CDR3 length: 14 amino acids. Trimming took off 1 base at V and 8 bases at J, with 12 bases between the two ends. Germline V lookup: CDR1 SGHRS, CDR2 YFSETQ. The DNA of the CDR3 is TGCGCCAGCAGCTTGTCCGGGGCCGTTGGGGAGCTGTTTTTT. Translated: CASSLSGAVGELFF. Together with reference TRBV5-1 and TRBJ2-2, the CDR3 gives the full variable domain: KAGVTQTPRYLIKTRGQQVTLSCSPISGHRSVSWYQQTPGQGLQFLFEYFSETQRNKGNFPGRFSGRQFSNSRSEMNVSTLELGDSALYLCASSLSGAVGELFFGEGSRLTVL.

The chain has TRBV9 and TRBJ1-3; tentatively, D is TRBD1 (5 bases). Germline assignment: CDR1 SGDLS and CDR2 YYNGEE. Trimming took 0 bases from V and 2 from J, leaving 12 bases between them. The CDR3 runs 16 residues. As DNA, the CDR3 is TGTGCCAGCAGCGTAGGGGCAGGGAGGCCTGGAAACACCATATATTTT. This codes for CASSVGAGRPGNTIYF.

This chain uses TRBV15 with TRBJ2-5; 14 bases line up with TRBD2. CDR1 is LNHNV, CDR2 YYDKDF, per germline (reference sequence). V shed 5 bases and J 5 bases; nucleotides not matched to a gene: 10. This CDR3 comprises 17 residues. This chain's CDR3 is CATSPEGTSGRGETQYF. DNA for the CDR3: TGTGCCACCAGCCCTGAAGGGACTAGCGGGAGAGGGGAGACCCAGTACTTC.

In its sample, this clone ranks as medium-sized. V usage is TRBV5-1 and J usage is TRBJ1-1; D might be TRBD1 (5 bases). The V gene lost 0 bases and the J gene lost 0 bases, with 9 bases spanning the gap. Germline-derived CDR1 and CDR2 are SGHRS and YFSETQ. The CDR3 contains 15 residues. CDR3 sequence reads: CASSLAGTVNTEAFF. The CDR3 DNA follows: TGCGCCAGCAGCTTGGCCGGGACGGTGAACACTGAAGCTTTCTTT. Based on the CDR3 plus reference TRBV5-1 and TRBJ1-1, the full variable domain is KAGVTQTPRYLIKTRGQQVTLSCSPISGHRSVSWYQQTPGQGLQFLFEYFSETQRNKGNFPGRFSGRQFSNSRSEMNVSTLELGDSALYLCASSLAGTVNTEAFFGQGTRLTVV.

The chain recombines TRBV11-2 with TRBJ1-2; 7 nucleotides align to TRBD1. V was clipped by 5 bases and J by 4 bases; unmatched bases: 4. CDR1 and CDR2 (germline): SGHAT, FQNNGV. The CDR3 is 13 residues long. Here the CDR3 reads CASSPTGFYGYTF. CDR3 coding DNA: TGTGCCAGCAGCCCGACAGGGTTCTATGGCTACACCTTC. Full variable domain (remainder filled in from reference TRBV11-2 and TRBJ1-2): EAGVAQSPRYKIIEKRQSVAFWCNPISGHATLYWYQQILGQGPKLLIQFQNNGVVDDSQLPKDRFSAERLKGVDSTLKIQPAKLEDSAVYLCASSPTGFYGYTFGSGTRLTVV.

In its sample, this clone was seen once. The chain links TRBV6-1 to TRBJ2-1, with D perhaps matching TRBD2 (6 bases). CDR3 length: 14 amino acids. From germline, CDR1 is MNHNS and CDR2 SASEGT. V was shortened by 3 bases and J by 4 bases, with 10 bases between the two germline ends. In nucleotides, the CDR3 is TGTGCCAGCAGTGATATGGGGGGTTACAATGAGCAGTTCTTC. Its translation is CASSDMGGYNEQFF.

The rearrangement links TRBV5-1 to TRBJ1-6; a possible D gene is TRBD1 (5 bases). The CDR3 covers 15 residues. Germline V gene data show CDR1 as SGHRS and CDR2 as YFSETQ. V lost 4 bases and J 5 bases, leaving 13 bases between the germline ends. CDR3 coding DNA: TGCGCCAGCAGCCTCATAGGGGTAGATAATTCACCCCTCCACTTT. Encoded protein: CASSLIGVDNSPLHF.

The V and J genes are TRBV7-8 and TRBJ2-1; 11 bases are shared with TRBD2. CDR1 SGHVS and CDR2 FQNEAQ come from the germline V gene. The CDR3 runs to 19 residues. Trimming at V came to 3 bases and at J to 7 bases, leaving 17 bases not matched to a gene. The CDR3 protein is CASSFPRSGTSGNGNEQFF. Written as DNA, the CDR3 is TGTGCCAGCAGCTTTCCGAGATCTGGGACTAGCGGAAATGGAAATGAGCAGTTCTTC.

The rearrangement joins TRBV7-9 to TRBJ1-1; the match to TRBD1 covers 7 bases. CDR1 is SEHNR and CDR2 is FQNEAQ in the germline V gene (reference sequence). V shed 5 bases and J 11 bases; nucleotides not matched to a gene: 17. The CDR3 has 15 residues. CDR3 in DNA: TGTGCCAGCAGCGTACAGGGTTTGAGGGGGCGAAGGGCTTTCTTT. As protein: CASSVQGLRGRRAFF.

CDR3 nucleotide sequence: TGTGCCAGCAGCTTGGGCGGCGGGGGCGGTAGAAACACCATATATTTT. This codes for CASSLGGGGGRNTIYF. The V call is TRBV5-5, the J call TRBJ1-3; possibly TRBD1 for D (6 bases). This CDR3 has 16 residues. The V end lost 0 bases, the J end lost 5 bases, and 15 bases lay between the germline ends. CDR1 and CDR2 (germline): SGHKS, YYEKEE (reference sequence). Together with reference TRBV5-5 and TRBJ1-3, the CDR3 gives the full variable domain: DAGVTQSPTHLIKTRGQQVTLRCSPISGHKSVSWYQQVLGQGPQFIFQYYEKEERGRGNFPDRFSARQFPNYSSELNVNALLLGDSALYLCASSLGGGGGRNTIYFGEGSWLTVV.

This clone has just one count. The V gene is TRBV5-1, the J gene TRBJ2-5; possible D gene TRBD1, 5 bases. Trimming shortened V by 0 bases and J by 0 bases, and 9 bases separated the two germline ends. The length of the CDR3 is 15 residues. In germline, CDR1 is SGHRS, CDR2 YFSETQ. This CDR3 is CASSLVAGHQETQYF. As DNA, the CDR3 is TGCGCCAGCAGCTTGGTGGCAGGGCACCAAGAGACCCAGTACTTC.

This chain uses TRBV6-1 with TRBJ2-5, with D perhaps TRBD2 (5 bases). V lost 5 bases to trimming and J lost 0 bases, with 10 bases between them. The CDR3 extends over 14 amino acids. Germline V gene sequence: CDR1 MNHNS, CDR2 SASEGT. The CDR3 DNA follows: TGTGCCAGCAGTAGCGGAACGTACCAAGAGACCCAGTACTTC. Protein product: CASSSGTYQETQYF.

The CDR3 DNA reads TGTGCCAGCAGCTTAGTGGTGTACAATGAGCAGTTCTTC. Its translation: CASSLVVYNEQFF. J is TRBJ2-1 and V is TRBV11-2; D gene ambiguous. This CDR3 spans 13 amino acids. Germline values: CDR1 SGHAT, CDR2 FQNNGV. V dropped 1 base and J dropped 4 bases, with 5 bases sitting between them.